This entry concerns a single T cell receptor beta chain. Its antigen is not known. Researchers ran the PCR with 60 Vbeta and 13 Jbeta primers. Sequencing was performed with immunoSEQ multiplex PCR; in TCRdb, only in-frame clones are kept and a portion is missing. The sample lists some 110,000 clones; 82% were seen once. The sample originates from a study of cytomegalovirus exposure and HLA in healthy donors. Study-wide findings and caveats: It was 150 or so TCR beta chains that were listed as cytomegalovirus-associated.

Material for sequencing was PBMCs. This clonotype was sampled from a man younger than 40 in good health and CMV-seropositive.

The CDR3 sequence is CAITHSRDRDNHPQYF. DNA for the CDR3: TGTGCCATCACCCATTCCCGGGACAGGGACAACCACCCGCAGTACTTC. J is TRBJ2-7 and V is TRBV10-3; 9 bases are a match to TRBD1. The J segment lost 9 bases and the V segment lost 7 bases, leaving 19 bases of the junction unmatched. This CDR3 has 16 residues. Germline lookup yields CDR1 ENHRY and CDR2 SYGVKD.